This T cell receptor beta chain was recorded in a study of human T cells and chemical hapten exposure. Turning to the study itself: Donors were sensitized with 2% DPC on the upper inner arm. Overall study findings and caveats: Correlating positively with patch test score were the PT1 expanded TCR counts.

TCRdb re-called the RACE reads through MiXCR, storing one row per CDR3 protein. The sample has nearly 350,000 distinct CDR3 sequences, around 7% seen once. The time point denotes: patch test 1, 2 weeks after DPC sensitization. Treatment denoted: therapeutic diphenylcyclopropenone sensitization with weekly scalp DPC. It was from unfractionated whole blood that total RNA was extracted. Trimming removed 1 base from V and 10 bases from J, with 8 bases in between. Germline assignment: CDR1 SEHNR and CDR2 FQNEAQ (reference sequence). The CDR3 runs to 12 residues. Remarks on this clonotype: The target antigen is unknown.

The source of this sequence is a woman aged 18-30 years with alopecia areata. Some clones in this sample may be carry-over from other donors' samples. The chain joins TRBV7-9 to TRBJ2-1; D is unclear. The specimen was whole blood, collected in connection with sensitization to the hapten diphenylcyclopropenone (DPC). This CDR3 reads CASSLVVREQFF. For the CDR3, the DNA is TGTGCCAGCAGCTTAGTGGTGAGGGAGCAGTTCTTC. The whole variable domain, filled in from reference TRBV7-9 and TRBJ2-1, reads DTGVSQNPRHKITKRGQNVTFRCDPISEHNRLYWYRQTLGQGPEFLTYFQNEAQLEKSRLLSDRFSAERPKGSFSTLEIQRTEQGDSAMYLCASSLVVREQFFGPGTRLTVL.